The 11 T cell receptor beta chains reported below all come from one sample, sequenced in a study of blood T cell repertoires in COVID-19. Profiled with immunoSEQ multiplex PCR; TCRdb holds only in-frame clones, not every one. This sample has hundreds of thousands of clones, with about 82% found just once. The sequenced sample was PBMCs or T cells enriched from blood (not recorded which). The source is a woman in her 50s who had recovered from COVID-19.

V is TRBV6-4 and J is TRBJ1-6, with D uncertain. This CDR3 has 15 amino acids. V was pared by 4 bases and J by 10 bases, with 17 bases between. Germline values: CDR1 MRHNA, CDR2 SNTAGT. In DNA form, the CDR3 reads TGTGCCAGCAGTGTTCACAGTAAGGTCGGATCACCCCTCCACTTT. It translates to CASSVHSKVGSPLHF.

J is TRBJ1-5 and V is TRBV7-9, with 9 bases that match TRBD1. The V gene end was trimmed by 1 base and the J gene end by 2 bases; junction bases not matched to a gene: 6. The CDR3 loop spans 17 amino acids. Per germline, CDR1 SEHNR and CDR2 FQNEAQ (reference sequence). The DNA for the CDR3 is TGTGCCAGCAGCTTAGGGAGGACAGGGGTTGGCAATCAGCCCCAGCATTTT. Encoded protein: CASSLGRTGVGNQPQHF. Together with reference TRBV7-9 and TRBJ1-5, the CDR3 gives the full variable domain: DTGVSQNPRHKITKRGQNVTFRCDPISEHNRLYWYRQTLGQGPEFLTYFQNEAQLEKSRLLSDRFSAERPKGSFSTLEIQRTEQGDSAMYLCASSLGRTGVGNQPQHFGDGTRLSIL.

V and J are TRBV13 and TRBJ2-5; TRBD1 matches 8 bases. V trimming: 1 base; J trimming: 4 bases; junction bases outside the gene matches: 2. This CDR3 contains 14 residues. Germline CDR1 reads PRHDT; CDR2 reads FYEKMQ (reference sequence). In DNA, the CDR3 is TGTGCCAGCAGCTTAGTACAGGGGGTAGAGACCCAGTACTTC. This translates into CASSLVQGVETQYF.

V usage is TRBV28 and J usage is TRBJ1-1; 7 bases line up with TRBD1. V shed 3 bases and J 5 bases; nucleotides not matched to a gene: 9. In germline, CDR1 is MDHEN, CDR2 SYDVKM. The CDR3 totals 15 residues. CDR3 in amino acids: CASSLILDRATEAFF. In DNA, the CDR3 is TGTGCCAGCAGTTTGATCCTTGACAGGGCGACTGAAGCTTTCTTT.

The chain links TRBV18 to TRBJ1-2; a weak D match, TRBD1 (5 bases). This CDR3 has 13 amino acids. Trimming left V 4 bases short and J 3 bases short, with 9 bases between. Germline CDR1 KGHSH, CDR2 LQKENI. The CDR3 loop is CASSHSQDYGYTF. The CDR3 DNA follows: TGTGCCAGCTCACACTCACAGGACTATGGCTACACCTTC.

J is TRBJ2-2 and V is TRBV4-2, with a possible D match to TRBD2 (6 bases). V was clipped by 2 bases and J by 6 bases, with 19 bases between them. Germline lookup yields CDR1 LGHNA and CDR2 YNFKEQ. CDR3 length equals 17 residues. The CDR3 is CASSQLALGLRSGELFF. In DNA, the CDR3 is TGTGCCAGCAGCCAACTAGCGCTAGGGTTGAGATCCGGGGAGCTGTTTTTT.

The V and J genes are TRBV6-5 and TRBJ2-3, with D perhaps matching TRBD2 (7 bases). V gave up 4 bases and J gave up 1 base, with 12 bases separating them. The CDR3 consists of 15 residues. CDR1 is MNHEY, CDR2 SVGAGI, per germline. Here the CDR3 DNA reads TGTGCCAGCAGTTTTAAGGGGGGGCGCACAGATACGCAGTATTTT. Residues: CASSFKGGRTDTQYF.

A single count supports this clone. CDR3 DNA: TGTGCCAGCGGAACGACAGGGGGACTAACCTACACCTTC. Its protein product is CASGTTGGLTYTF. The gene calls are TRBV27 and TRBJ1-2, with TRBD1 matching 9 bases. CDR1 is MNHEY and CDR2 is SMNVEV in the germline V gene (reference sequence). The CDR3 spans 13 residues. V lost 8 bases, J lost 10 bases, and 11 bases stayed unmatched.

This sequence joins TRBV12-3 or TRBV12-4 and TRBJ1-1, with no clear D. This CDR3 is built from 13 residues. Trimming pared 7 bases from V and 4 bases from J, leaving 13 bases between. The CDR3 sequence is CASIPERTTEAFF. CDR3 DNA sequence: TGTGCCAGCATACCCGAGCGGACCACTGAAGCTTTCTTT.

This chain connects TRBV28 to TRBJ1-2; perhaps TRBD1 as D (5 bases). The CDR3 runs to 14 residues. Germline V gives CDR1 MDHEN, CDR2 SYDVKM. The V end lost 6 bases, the J end lost 2 bases, and 13 bases lay between the germline ends. In nucleotides, the CDR3 is TGTGCCAGCAGCCTGGGGGGGTCGAACTATGGCTACACCTTC. Protein: CASSLGGSNYGYTF.

The rearrangement uses TRBV6-5 and TRBJ2-3; tentatively, D is TRBD1 (5 bases). The germline CDR1 and CDR2 sequences are MNHEY and SVGAGI. The CDR3 has 12 residues. V was shortened by 5 bases and J by 4 bases, with 7 bases between the two germline ends. For the CDR3, the DNA is TGTGCCAGCAGTCAGACAGCAGATACGCAGTATTTT. This gives the protein CASSQTADTQYF.